This entry concerns a single T cell receptor beta chain. This entry comes from a study of CD8 T cells in Susac syndrome. Random hexamers primed reverse transcription of about 0.45 to 1 ug RNA. TCRdb called the immunoSEQ multiplex PCR reads again in MiXCR, with one record for every CDR3 protein. The table includes 160,000 or so distinct CDR3 sequences, approximately 94% detected once. The V and J ends lost 5 bases and 1 base respectively, with 10 bases between them. The CDR3 consists of 13 residues. CDR1 and CDR2 (germline): DFQATT, SNEGSKA (reference sequence). The chain carries TRBV20-1 and TRBJ2-3; weak D call: TRBD2 (5 bases). The receptor's source is a human donor with Susac syndrome. The material sequenced was CD4+ T cells from PBMCs. The CDR3 reads CSAPFSGTDTQYF. Written as DNA, the CDR3 is TGCAGTGCTCCCTTTAGCGGCACAGATACGCAGTATTTT.